Described below is a single T cell receptor beta chain sequence and its context. In the authors' methods: Reference gene primers were amplified, and this amplification served to estimate nucleated cell counts. The method was immunoSEQ multiplex PCR; TCRdb's version includes in-frame clones alone and lacks a portion of them. V, J and clone size are those of that table, while D and trimming were read from the DNA. The repertoire holds around 120,000 clones, with 79% as singletons. The data are from a study of blood T cell repertoires in COVID-19. Study-wide context: Acute and convalescent COVID-19 samples came from the United States, Italy and Spain. PBMCs, B-cell-depleted T cells, or T cells were the source of the cDNA or gDNA that made up the material.

This CDR3 contains 13 residues. V lost 7 bases and J 4 bases, leaving 11 bases between the germline ends. In germline, CDR1 is MNHNY, CDR2 SVGAGI (reference sequence). The sequenced sample consisted of peripheral blood. J is TRBJ1-3 and V is TRBV6-6, with D perhaps matching TRBD1 (6 bases). The TCR was taken from an elderly woman with acute or convalescent COVID-19. CDR3 protein: CASNRDGGNTIYF. The CDR3 coding sequence is TGTGCCAGCAACAGGGATGGCGGAAACACCATATATTTT.